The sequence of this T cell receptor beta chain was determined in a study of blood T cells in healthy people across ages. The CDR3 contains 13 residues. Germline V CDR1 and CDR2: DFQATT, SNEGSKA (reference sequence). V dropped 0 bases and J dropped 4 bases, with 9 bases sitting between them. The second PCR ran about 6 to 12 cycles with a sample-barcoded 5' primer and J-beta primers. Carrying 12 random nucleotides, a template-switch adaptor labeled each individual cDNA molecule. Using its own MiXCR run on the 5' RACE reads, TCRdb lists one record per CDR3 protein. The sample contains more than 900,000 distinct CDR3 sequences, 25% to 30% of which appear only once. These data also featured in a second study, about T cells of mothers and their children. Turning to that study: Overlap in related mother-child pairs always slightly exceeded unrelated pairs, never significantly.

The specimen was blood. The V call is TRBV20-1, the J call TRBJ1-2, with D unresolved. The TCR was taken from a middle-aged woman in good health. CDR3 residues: CSARDRSGYGYTF. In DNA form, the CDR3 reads TGCAGTGCTAGAGATCGCTCGGGCTATGGCTACACCTTC.